The 28 T cell receptor beta chains reported below all come from one sample, sequenced in a study of blood T cell repertoires in COVID-19. Clones were read by immunoSEQ multiplex PCR, and TCRdb kept only the in-frame ones, dropping some. The table includes 250,000 or so clones, about nine tenths detected once. The sample consisted of PBMCs or T cells enriched from blood (not recorded which). These receptor sequences come from a man aged 45-60 years who had been exposed to COVID-19.

This chain links TRBV27 with TRBJ2-2, with D perhaps matching TRBD1 (6 bases). This CDR3 spans 15 amino acids. Trimming cost V 4 bases and J 2 bases, with 11 bases left between them. Germline values: CDR1 MNHEY, CDR2 SMNVEV (reference sequence). The CDR3 DNA sequence: TGTGCCAGCAGTTATAGACAGGCCAACACCGGGGAGCTGTTTTTT. This encodes CASSYRQANTGELFF.

V and J are TRBV7-9 and TRBJ1-5; no firm D call. The CDR3 has 14 amino acids. Per germline, CDR1 SEHNR and CDR2 FQNEAQ (reference sequence). Trimming left V 3 bases short and J 5 bases short, with 11 bases between. The CDR3 coding sequence is TGTGCCAGCAGCTTGAACAGTGCTGATCAGCCCCAGCATTTT. It codes for CASSLNSADQPQHF.

The chain links TRBV7-6 to TRBJ1-6; D call uncertain. Per germline, CDR1 SGHVS and CDR2 FNYEAQ. Trimming took 2 bases from V and 10 from J, leaving 9 bases between them. The CDR3 loop spans 13 amino acids. CDR3 in amino acids: CASSLTRESPLHF. The CDR3 DNA is TGTGCCAGCAGCTTAACGCGCGAGTCACCCCTCCACTTT. The full variable domain, with the rest looked up from reference TRBV7-6 and TRBJ1-6, is GAGVSQSPRYKVTKRGQDVALRCDPISGHVSLYWYRQALGQGPEFLTYFNYEAQQDKSGLPNDRFSAERPEGSISTLTIQRTEQRDSAMYRCASSLTRESPLHFGNGTRLTVT.

This chain links TRBV12-3 or TRBV12-4 with TRBJ1-1; 7 nucleotides match TRBD1. CDR3 length: 12 amino acids. The V gene end was trimmed by 5 bases and the J gene end by 10 bases; junction bases not matched to a gene: 7. CDR3 sequence: CASSATRQGAFF. The CDR3 DNA sequence: TGTGCCAGCAGTGCCACCCGACAGGGAGCTTTCTTT.

The genes are TRBV28 and TRBJ2-2, with D hard to call. The V gene lost 5 bases and the J gene lost 8 bases, with 9 bases spanning the gap. CDR1 is MDHEN and CDR2 is SYDVKM in the germline V gene. CDR3 length: 12 amino acids. The CDR3 is CASSDPRGELFF. CDR3 bases: TGTGCCAGCAGTGACCCCAGGGGGGAGCTGTTTTTT. Based on the CDR3 plus reference TRBV28 and TRBJ2-2, the full variable domain is DVKVTQSSRYLVKRTGEKVFLECVQDMDHENMFWYRQDPGLGLRLIYFSYDVKMKEKGDIPEGYSVSREKKERFSLILESASTNQTSMYLCASSDPRGELFFGEGSRLTVL.

This chain uses TRBV10-3 with TRBJ1-5; 8 bases map to TRBD1. CDR3 length: 14 residues. After removal of 6 bases from V and 5 bases from J, the junction contained 6 bases not matched to a gene. Germline assignment: CDR1 ENHRY and CDR2 SYGVKD. The CDR3 nucleotides read TGTGCCATCAGAAAGACAGGGGTAGATCAGCCCCAGCATTTT. Protein product: CAIRKTGVDQPQHF.

The chain combines TRBV18 with TRBJ2-3; 7 nucleotides match TRBD2. Unmatched junction bases numbered 4, after V lost 2 bases and J lost 2 bases. This CDR3 has 15 amino acids. Germline-derived CDR1 and CDR2 are KGHSH and LQKENI. The CDR3 reads CASSPELAHTDTQYF. DNA of the CDR3: TGTGCCAGCTCACCAGAACTAGCGCACACAGATACGCAGTATTTT. Using reference TRBV18 and TRBJ2-3 for the parts outside the CDR3, the full variable domain is NAGVMQNPRHLVRRRGQEARLRCSPMKGHSHVYWYRQLPEEGLKFMVYLQKENIIDESGMPKERFSAEFPKEGPSILRIQQVVRGDSAAYFCASSPELAHTDTQYFGPGTRLTVL.

The chain links TRBV10-1 to TRBJ2-1; TRBD2 agrees at 7 bases. CDR3 length equals 14 residues. V was pared by 6 bases and J by 7 bases, with 9 bases of the junction left unmatched. Per germline, CDR1 WNHNN and CDR2 SYGVQD (reference sequence). The CDR3 DNA sequence: TGCGCCAGCAGCCTCACGACTAGCCGTAATGAGCAGTTCTTC. Translation: CASSLTTSRNEQFF.

The chain combines TRBV14 with TRBJ2-1; 11 bases agree with TRBD2. Germline V gives CDR1 SGHDN, CDR2 FVKESK. V shed 2 bases and J 4 bases; nucleotides not matched to a gene: 4. The CDR3 has 16 amino acids. CDR3 amino acids: CASSQSPSGGYNEQFF. The CDR3 DNA follows: TGTGCCAGCAGCCAATCACCTAGCGGGGGGTACAATGAGCAGTTCTTC.

For the CDR3, the DNA is TGTGCCAGTAGATCCTTTGACAGGGGCACTGAAGCTTTCTTT. Protein sequence: CASRSFDRGTEAFF. The chain is built from TRBV19 and TRBJ1-1; 8 bases align to TRBD1. Germline V gene sequence: CDR1 LNHDA, CDR2 SQIVND (reference sequence). V lost 6 bases to trimming and J lost 4 bases; unmatched junction nucleotides: 7. The length of the CDR3 is 14 residues.

The rearrangement joins TRBV9 to TRBJ1-2, with TRBD1 matching 7 bases. Trimming took 4 bases from V and 10 from J; bases not matched to a gene: 13. Germline V gene data show CDR1 as SGDLS and CDR2 as YYNGEE. This CDR3 is 14 amino acids long. This chain's CDR3 is CASSPLTGTHAYTF. CDR3 nucleotides: TGTGCCAGCAGCCCACTGACAGGGACTCATGCCTACACCTTC.

CDR3 bases: TGTGCCAGCAGCGTAGAGAGCGGGTTTAGTGAGCAGTTCTTC. This gives the protein CASSVESGFSEQFF. The genes are TRBV9 and TRBJ2-1; a weak D match, TRBD2 (6 bases). CDR1 is SGDLS and CDR2 is YYNGEE in the germline V gene. V was clipped by 0 bases and J by 9 bases, with 13 bases between them. The CDR3 sequence is 14 residues long.

This rearrangement joins TRBV7-2 to TRBJ2-7, with D maybe TRBD2 (6 bases). The V end lost 4 bases, the J end lost 7 bases, and 17 bases lay between the germline ends. This CDR3 has 14 amino acids. CDR1 SGHTA and CDR2 FQGNSA come from the germline V gene. The DNA for the CDR3 is TGTGCCAGCAGCTCCGGACTGGGGGGTCTGGAGCAGTACTTC. Its protein product is CASSSGLGGLEQYF.

The J gene is TRBJ2-1, the V gene TRBV11-2; TRBD2 matches at 7 bases. Trimming cost V 1 base and J 9 bases; bases outside gene matches: 12. The V gene's germline CDR1 is SGHAT and CDR2 FQNNGV. The CDR3 consists of 16 residues. The CDR3 protein is CASSLGASGIKGEQFF. DNA for the CDR3: TGTGCCAGCAGCTTAGGGGCTAGCGGAATCAAGGGTGAGCAGTTCTTC.

This chain uses TRBV7-2 with TRBJ2-3; unclear D gene. V was clipped by 2 bases and J by 0 bases, with 3 bases between them. This CDR3 region has 13 residues. Germline CDR1 and CDR2: SGHTA and FQGNSA. The CDR3 DNA sequence: TGTGCCAGCAGCTTACCTAGCACAGATACGCAGTATTTT. It is translated as CASSLPSTDTQYF.

This sequence joins TRBV7-9 and TRBJ1-2, with 8 positions matching TRBD1. Germline loops: CDR1 SEHNR, CDR2 FQNEAQ (reference sequence). Trimming at V came to 7 bases and at J to 4 bases, leaving 8 bases not matched to a gene. The CDR3 is 14 residues long. The CDR3: CASTLAGQVYGYTF. In DNA form, the CDR3 reads TGTGCCAGCACCTTGGCGGGACAGGTCTATGGCTACACCTTC.

The V and J genes are TRBV11-3 and TRBJ2-1; TRBD2 matches 10 bases. The CDR3 consists of 14 residues. Germline CDR1 is SGHNT and CDR2 is YENEEA. V lost 8 bases to trimming and J lost 5 bases; unmatched junction nucleotides: 6. CDR3 nucleotides: TGTGCCAGCGCCGGAACTAGCGGGGACAATGAGCAGTTCTTC. It codes for CASAGTSGDNEQFF. The full variable domain, its missing parts supplied by reference TRBV11-3 and TRBJ2-1, is EAGVVQSPRYKIIEKKQPVAFWCNPISGHNTLYWYLQNLGQGPELLIRYENEEAVDDSQLPKDRFSAERLKGVDSTLKIQPAELGDSAVYLCASAGTSGDNEQFFGPGTRLTVL.

The CDR3 DNA is TGCAGCGTTGTGGATGGGGGGCCGGGGGGCTCCTACAATGAGCAGTTCTTC. This sequence encodes CSVVDGGPGGSYNEQFF. The rearrangement links TRBV29-1 to TRBJ2-1; D possibly corresponds to TRBD2 (7 bases). V was clipped by 4 bases and J by 0 bases, with 19 bases between them. From germline, CDR1 is SQVTM and CDR2 ANQGSEA. This CDR3 comprises 17 residues.

The V and J genes are TRBV28 and TRBJ2-3; D remains unclear. Between the trimmed V and J ends, which lost 4 bases and 0 bases, there was a span of 8 bases. The CDR3 extends over 14 amino acids. CDR1 is MDHEN and CDR2 is SYDVKM in the germline V gene. The CDR3 region has the DNA TGTGCCAGCAGTTCTCAGACAAGCACAGATACGCAGTATTTT. This encodes CASSSQTSTDTQYF. Complete variable domain (other parts from reference TRBV28 and TRBJ2-3): DVKVTQSSRYLVKRTGEKVFLECVQDMDHENMFWYRQDPGLGLRLIYFSYDVKMKEKGDIPEGYSVSREKKERFSLILESASTNQTSMYLCASSSQTSTDTQYFGPGTRLTVL.

Remarks on this clone: The sample contains more than one DNA sequence encoding this CDR3. The chain carries TRBV5-1 and TRBJ2-3, with 9 bases lining up with TRBD1. V shed 3 bases and J 0 bases; nucleotides not matched to a gene: 2. Germline V CDR1 and CDR2: SGHRS, YFSETQ. This CDR3 spans 15 amino acids. The CDR3 DNA reads TGCGCCAGCAGCTGGGGGACAGGGAGCACAGATACGCAGTATTTT. This gives the protein CASSWGTGSTDTQYF.

The chain carries TRBV7-3 and TRBJ1-1; D might be TRBD1 (5 bases). The length of the CDR3 is 15 residues. Germline assignment: CDR1 SGHTA and CDR2 FQGTGA. The V end lost 1 base, the J end lost 4 bases, and 13 bases lay between the germline ends. This CDR3 is CASSLISVGATEAFF. The CDR3 region has the DNA TGTGCCAGCAGCTTAATATCAGTTGGGGCCACTGAAGCTTTCTTT.

This rearrangement joins TRBV2 to TRBJ1-4, with D hard to call. CDR1 and CDR2 from the germline V gene are SNHLY and FYNNEI. Trimming stripped 7 bases from V and 6 bases from J, with 18 bases between. The CDR3 is 15 amino acids. The CDR3 here is CASTPRGRRDEKLFF. The CDR3 DNA sequence: TGTGCCAGCACCCCTAGAGGGAGGAGGGATGAAAAACTGTTTTTT.

The V gene is TRBV9, the J gene TRBJ1-3; possibly TRBD1 for D (5 bases). The CDR3 is 14 amino acids. Trimming cost V 4 bases and J 0 bases, with 8 bases left between them. Germline CDR1 and CDR2: SGDLS and YYNGEE. The CDR3 DNA follows: TGTGCCAGCAGCCCGACAGCCTCTGGAAACACCATATATTTT. It is translated as CASSPTASGNTIYF. Full variable domain (remainder filled in from reference TRBV9 and TRBJ1-3): DSGVTQTPKHLITATGQRVTLRCSPRSGDLSVYWYQQSLDQGLQFLIQYYNGEERAKGNILERFSAQQFPDLHSELNLSSLELGDSALYFCASSPTASGNTIYFGEGSWLTVV.

This clone was counted a single time. CDR3 bases: TGTGCCTGGAGTGCAAACCCGCCAGGGGTGGCCTATGGCTACACCTTC. Its translation: CAWSANPPGVAYGYTF. The chain is built from TRBV30 and TRBJ1-2; possibly TRBD1 for D (6 bases). V lost 1 base and J 4 bases, leaving 19 bases between the germline ends. Germline V gene sequence: CDR1 GTSNPN, CDR2 SVGIG (reference sequence). The CDR3 has 16 residues.

This clone was seen only a few times. The chain is built from TRBV7-9 and TRBJ2-2; D is possibly TRBD2 (5 bases). The germline CDR1 and CDR2 sequences are SEHNR and FQNEAQ (reference sequence). The CDR3 has 17 residues. The germline V and J ends were trimmed by 2 bases and 5 bases, with 18 bases remaining between them. DNA of the CDR3: TGTGCCAGCAGCTTAAGTTTTTTAGTCTGGAGGACCGGGGAGCTGTTTTTT. Amino acid sequence: CASSLSFLVWRTGELFF.

V and J are TRBV20-1 and TRBJ2-7, with 8 bases aligning to TRBD2. After removal of 3 bases from V and 0 bases from J, the junction contained 1 base not matched to a gene. There are 13 residues in the CDR3. Germline V gene lookup returns CDR1 DFQATT and CDR2 SNEGSKA (reference sequence). The CDR3 protein is CSASSGNSYEQYV. In nucleotides, the CDR3 is TGCAGTGCTAGTAGCGGGAACTCCTACGAGCAGTACGTC.

This chain uses TRBV18 with TRBJ2-1; D gene ambiguous. Deletions cut 1 base from V and 7 bases from J, with 8 bases between. CDR1 is KGHSH, CDR2 LQKENI, per germline. The CDR3 sequence is 13 residues long. DNA for the CDR3: TGTGCCAGCTCACCACTTCCCGGTAATGAGCAGTTCTTC. Protein: CASSPLPGNEQFF.

The V and J genes are TRBV2 and TRBJ1-2, with 9 bases aligning to TRBD1. The V gene's germline CDR1 is SNHLY and CDR2 FYNNEI. The junction had 8 bases not matched to a gene; V was cut back by 6 bases and J by 0 bases. CDR3 length: 16 residues. The CDR3 loop is CASSPRTGVSNYGYTF. For the CDR3, the DNA is TGTGCCAGCAGCCCCCGGACAGGGGTATCTAACTATGGCTACACCTTC. The complete variable domain, with remaining parts taken from reference TRBV2 and TRBJ1-2, reads EPEVTQTPSHQVTQMGQEVILRCVPISNHLYFYWYRQILGQKVEFLVSFYNNEISEKSEIFDDQFSVERPDGSNFTLKIRSTKLEDSAMYFCASSPRTGVSNYGYTFGSGTRLTVV.